Each of the 24 T cell receptor beta chains below was sequenced from the same sample in a study of siplizumab effects on memory and regulatory T cells. The data were produced by immunoSEQ multiplex PCR, yet TCRdb's version contains in-frame clones alone and is incomplete. The sample has fewer than 120,000 clones, more than 90% seen once. The sequencing input was CD4+ T cells sorted from blood. The origin of the receptors is a human donor in good health.

V is TRBV30 and J is TRBJ1-2; TRBD1 agrees at 9 bases. This CDR3 is built from 14 residues. The germline CDR1 and CDR2 sequences are GTSNPN and SVGIG (reference sequence). The V and J ends lost 8 bases and 4 bases, in that order; junction bases with no gene match: 11. CDR3 residues: CARGTGTILYGYTF. The CDR3 nucleotides are TGTGCCCGGGGGACAGGGACGATCCTCTATGGCTACACCTTC.

This clone was found a few times. The CDR3 loop is CASSVLANTEAFF. DNA of the CDR3: TGTGCCAGCAGCGTTCTAGCGAACACTGAAGCTTTCTTT. V and J are TRBV9 and TRBJ1-1; the D is unclear. The V gene lost 2 bases and the J gene lost 1 base, with 6 bases spanning the gap. This CDR3 is 13 amino acids long. Germline CDR1 and CDR2: SGDLS and YYNGEE.

The rearrangement uses TRBV7-2 and TRBJ2-7, with D possibly being TRBD2 (6 bases). The CDR3 is 11 amino acids. Germline V gene sequence: CDR1 SGHTA, CDR2 FQGNSA. The V and J ends lost 5 bases and 7 bases respectively, with 9 bases between them. CDR3 sequence: CASSRGGEQYF. The CDR3 coding sequence is TGTGCCAGCAGCAGGGGAGGTGAGCAGTACTTC.

The chain uses TRBV10-3 and TRBJ1-2; 8 positions agree with TRBD1. Trimming took 5 bases from V and 4 from J; bases not matched to a gene: 6. The CDR3 runs 14 residues. In germline, CDR1 is ENHRY, CDR2 SYGVKD. As DNA, the CDR3 is TGTGCCATCAGTTGGGACAGGTCGTCCTATGGCTACACCTTC. Translated, it gives CAISWDRSSYGYTF.

V and J are TRBV5-1 and TRBJ2-2; a weak D match, TRBD1 (6 bases). Trimming pared 1 base from V and 3 bases from J, leaving 10 bases between. This CDR3 has 15 amino acids. CDR1 and CDR2 (germline): SGHRS, YFSETQ. The CDR3 protein is CASSLNRADTGELFF. CDR3 DNA: TGCGCCAGCAGCTTGAACAGGGCGGACACCGGGGAGCTGTTTTTT.

The genes are TRBV5-1 and TRBJ2-7; perhaps D is TRBD1 or TRBD2 (5 bases each). Trimming cost V 4 bases and J 0 bases, with 17 bases left between them. Germline values: CDR1 SGHRS, CDR2 YFSETQ. The CDR3 spans 16 residues. CDR3 DNA sequence: TGCGCCAGCAGCCCGCCGGGGCGAGCGGCCTCCTACGAGCAGTACTTC. Translating it yields CASSPPGRAASYEQYF.

This clone was seen just once. V is TRBV5-1 and J is TRBJ2-5, with TRBD2 matching 9 bases. The germline V gene encodes CDR1 SGHRS and CDR2 YFSETQ. This CDR3 region has 15 residues. The junction had 5 bases not matched to a gene; V was cut back by 0 bases and J by 5 bases. The CDR3 DNA is TGCGCCAGCAGCTTGGCACCTAGCGGGGCCGAGACCCAGTACTTC. It specifies CASSLAPSGAETQYF.

This clone turned up a few times. The gene calls are TRBV10-3 and TRBJ2-7; a possible D gene is TRBD2 (6 bases). The CDR3 consists of 14 residues. V dropped 11 bases and J dropped 0 bases, with 17 bases sitting between them. Germline lookup yields CDR1 ENHRY and CDR2 SYGVKD. The CDR3 region has the DNA TGTGCCGTAGGTAAGGGACTTTCCTCCTACGAGCAGTACTTC. It translates to CAVGKGLSSYEQYF.

This clone appeared once. This rearrangement joins TRBV27 to TRBJ1-2; 8 nucleotides agree with TRBD1. This CDR3 contains 14 residues. V lost 4 bases, J lost 2 bases, and 3 bases stayed unmatched. Germline-derived CDR1 and CDR2 are MNHEY and SMNVEV (reference sequence). The CDR3 coding sequence is TGTGCCAGCAGTTGGACAGGGTACAACTATGGCTACACCTTC. Protein sequence: CASSWTGYNYGYTF.

This chain connects TRBV5-1 to TRBJ1-2; no definite D call. V lost 4 bases to trimming and J lost 4 bases, with 8 bases between them. CDR1 is SGHRS, CDR2 YFSETQ, per germline. The CDR3 is 12 residues long. This CDR3 reads CASSLDSYGYTF. DNA of the CDR3: TGCGCCAGCAGCCTCGATAGCTATGGCTACACCTTC.

This clone was seen only once. The chain links TRBV28 to TRBJ2-7; 10 positions agree with TRBD1. V was pared by 8 bases and J by 7 bases, with 8 bases of the junction left unmatched. The CDR3 loop spans 13 amino acids. Germline loops: CDR1 MDHEN, CDR2 SYDVKM. The CDR3 is CASLGQGEWEQYF. The CDR3 nucleotides read TGTGCCAGCCTTGGACAGGGGGAGTGGGAGCAGTACTTC.

V usage is TRBV2 and J usage is TRBJ1-4; TRBD1 matches 7 bases. Germline V gene lookup returns CDR1 SNHLY and CDR2 FYNNEI. Germline trimming cut 8 bases from V and 8 bases from J; bases unmatched to any gene: 17. This CDR3 is built from 16 residues. The CDR3 spells CASGNGAGGTREKLFF. CDR3 sequence (DNA): TGTGCCAGCGGGAACGGGGCAGGGGGGACCAGGGAAAAACTGTTTTTT. Together with reference TRBV2 and TRBJ1-4, the CDR3 gives the full variable domain: EPEVTQTPSHQVTQMGQEVILRCVPISNHLYFYWYRQILGQKVEFLVSFYNNEISEKSEIFDDQFSVERPDGSNFTLKIRSTKLEDSAMYFCASGNGAGGTREKLFFGSGTQLSVL.

The gene calls are TRBV11-2 and TRBJ2-5; 9 nucleotides agree with TRBD1. Germline loops: CDR1 SGHAT, CDR2 FQNNGV. There are 13 residues in the CDR3. Losses at the gene ends were 5 bases for V and 5 bases for J; bases not matched to a gene: 3. CDR3 bases: TGTGCCAGCAGCACCGACAGGGGGGAGACCCAGTACTTC. It encodes CASSTDRGETQYF.

The chain recombines TRBV11-1 with TRBJ2-1, with TRBD1 matching 7 bases. There are 17 residues in the CDR3. Germline CDR1 SGHAT, CDR2 FQDESV (reference sequence). Trimming took 5 bases from V and 6 from J; bases not matched to a gene: 16. CDR3 sequence (DNA): TGTGCCAGCAGCCCGCGTTTCAGACAGGGAAAGTCCAATGAGCAGTTCTTC. This translates into CASSPRFRQGKSNEQFF.

The J gene is TRBJ2-5, the V gene TRBV2; 9 positions agree with TRBD1. The CDR3 is 15 amino acids. V gave up 5 bases and J gave up 1 base; unmatched junction bases: 5. The germline V gene encodes CDR1 SNHLY and CDR2 FYNNEI. CDR3 nucleotide sequence: TGTGCCAGCAGTCCCCTGACAGGGGGCCAAGAGACCCAGTACTTC. It specifies CASSPLTGGQETQYF.

The genes are TRBV4-1 and TRBJ1-4; the match to TRBD1 covers 7 bases. V trimming: 3 bases; J trimming: 0 bases; junction bases outside the gene matches: 16. The germline V gene encodes CDR1 MGHRA and CDR2 YSYEKL. The CDR3 is 20 residues long. CDR3 sequence (DNA): TGCGCCAGCAGCCAGCGATCGCTACAGGGGACCCTTGCAACTAATGAAAAACTGTTTTTT. It specifies CASSQRSLQGTLATNEKLFF.

This chain links TRBV7-3 with TRBJ2-1, with TRBD1 identical over 10 bases. From germline, CDR1 is SGHTA and CDR2 FQGTGA. V gave up 3 bases and J gave up 8 bases; unmatched junction bases: 4. The CDR3 extends over 14 amino acids. Here the CDR3 reads CASSLGTGVDEQFF. The CDR3 bases are TGTGCCAGCAGCTTGGGGACAGGGGTCGATGAGCAGTTCTTC.

The chain has TRBV19 and TRBJ1-1, with 9 bases matching TRBD1. This CDR3 has 18 amino acids. Trimming took 3 bases from V and 3 from J; bases not matched to a gene: 14. Germline CDR1 and CDR2: LNHDA and SQIVND (reference sequence). The chain's CDR3 is CASSIAAGQGAGYTEAFF. In DNA form, the CDR3 reads TGTGCCAGTAGTATTGCAGCGGGACAGGGTGCAGGGTACACTGAAGCTTTCTTT.

The chain recombines TRBV5-6 with TRBJ2-1; 8 nucleotides line up with TRBD2. The germline V gene encodes CDR1 SGHDT and CDR2 YYEEEE. V lost 2 bases, J lost 0 bases, and 1 base stayed unmatched. The CDR3 runs 15 residues. The DNA for the CDR3 is TGTGCCAGCAGCTTCAGCGGGAGCTCCTACAATGAGCAGTTCTTC. Protein: CASSFSGSSYNEQFF.

The gene calls are TRBV5-8 and TRBJ2-1; no definite D call. The CDR3 sequence is 13 residues long. Per germline, CDR1 SGHTS and CDR2 YDEGEE. V was clipped by 9 bases and J by 7 bases, with 17 bases between them. The chain's CDR3 is CAITRSRRNEQFF. The DNA of the CDR3 is TGTGCCATCACGCGCTCACGGCGAAATGAGCAGTTCTTC.

The gene calls are TRBV5-1 and TRBJ2-1; D possibly uses TRBD1 or TRBD2 (6 bases each). Germline loops: CDR1 SGHRS, CDR2 YFSETQ. V lost 4 bases and J lost 5, with 13 bases in between. This CDR3 comprises 14 residues. CDR3 in amino acids: CASSIGGGDNEQFF. DNA of the CDR3: TGCGCCAGCAGCATAGGGGGAGGCGACAATGAGCAGTTCTTC.

The V and J genes are TRBV2 and TRBJ1-2; 7 bases are a match to TRBD1. After removal of 10 bases from V and 8 bases from J, the junction contained 13 bases not matched to a gene. CDR1 SNHLY and CDR2 FYNNEI come from the germline V gene. The CDR3 has 13 amino acids. CDR3 DNA sequence: TGTGCCACCCTCTGGGCCAGGGGGAACGGCTACACCTTC. Its translation is CATLWARGNGYTF.

The chain carries TRBV7-2 and TRBJ2-3, with no clear D. The CDR3 runs 14 residues. The V and J ends lost 5 bases and 3 bases respectively, with 12 bases between them. Germline V gene data show CDR1 as SGHTA and CDR2 as FQGNSA. CDR3 nucleotide sequence: TGTGCCAGCAGCCCCTACCTAGAAACAGATACGCAGTATTTT. Protein product: CASSPYLETDTQYF.

CDR3 bases: TGTGCCAGCAGCCGAGACTTGACAGGGGGTGTTGAGACCCAGTACTTC. Amino acid sequence: CASSRDLTGGVETQYF. V gene TRBV7-9 combines with J gene TRBJ2-5, with 9 positions matching TRBD1. The CDR3 loop spans 16 amino acids. Germline V gene lookup returns CDR1 SEHNR and CDR2 FQNEAQ (reference sequence). The junction had 12 bases not matched to a gene; V was cut back by 5 bases and J by 5 bases.